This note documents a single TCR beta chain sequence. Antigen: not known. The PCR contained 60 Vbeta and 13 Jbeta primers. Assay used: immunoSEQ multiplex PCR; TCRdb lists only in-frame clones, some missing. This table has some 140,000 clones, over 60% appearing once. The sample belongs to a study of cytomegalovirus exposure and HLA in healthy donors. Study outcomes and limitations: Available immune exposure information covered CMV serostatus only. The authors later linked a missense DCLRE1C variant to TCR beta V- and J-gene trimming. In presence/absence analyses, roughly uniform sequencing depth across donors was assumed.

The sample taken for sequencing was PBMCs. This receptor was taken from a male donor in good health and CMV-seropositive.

In DNA form, the CDR3 reads TGCGCCAGCAGCTCGGGACAGGGGGCTGGAGAGCAGTACTTC. Protein sequence: CASSSGQGAGEQYF. The gene calls are TRBV5-1 and TRBJ2-7; 12 bases fit TRBD1. Trimming took 3 bases from V and 7 from J; bases not matched to a gene: 5. Germline values: CDR1 SGHRS, CDR2 YFSETQ. The CDR3 has 14 amino acids.